The T cell receptor beta chain described here comes from a study of blood T cell repertoires in COVID-19. Study as a whole: Researchers got acute and convalescent COVID-19 samples from the United States, Italy and Spain. Sources were T cells, B-cell-depleted T cells, or PBMCs; the material itself was cDNA or gDNA.

Between the trimmed V and J ends, which lost 3 bases and 8 bases, there was a span of 22 bases. The CDR3 consists of 16 residues. CDR1 is MDHEN, CDR2 SYDVKM, per germline. In the original processing: Amplification of reference gene primers was used by the study to estimate nucleated cell counts. The data were produced by immunoSEQ multiplex PCR, yet TCRdb's version contains in-frame clones alone and is incomplete. The V and J calls and clone size were taken over from that table, and D and trimming were inferred from the DNA. Among about 62,000 clones listed, less than 85% were seen once. The sequence was collected from a man aged 55 to 69 with acute or convalescent COVID-19. Sequencing used peripheral blood. The rearrangement uses TRBV28 and TRBJ1-2; D unresolved. Here the CDR3 DNA reads TGTGCCAGCAGTTTGTGGAGTGGCGGTTCTAACGGGGGCTACACCTTC. Encoded protein: CASSLWSGGSNGGYTF.